This TCR beta chain is from a study of radiotherapy plus CTLA-4 blockade in lung cancer. Study at large: Patients showed objective responses in about 18% of cases and disease control in roughly 34%. Findings of the study overall: An expansion of tumor-derived TCR clones occurred in blood after radiotherapy plus ipilimumab.

Produced via immunoSEQ multiplex PCR; TCRdb's table is partial and in-frame only. The sample gives roughly 85,000 clones, about 88% of which show up once; 15% to 20% is in the top ten. V gave up 3 bases and J gave up 8 bases; unmatched junction bases: 12. The CDR3 length is 15 residues. CDR1 and CDR2 (germline): SGHRS, YFSETQ. In regard to this clone: Its antigen remains unidentified.

The sequencing here drew on peripheral blood, taken from a patient treated with radiotherapy plus ipilimumab. The rearrangement joins TRBV5-1 to TRBJ2-7, with TRBD1 identical over 9 bases. The receptor's source is a human donor with non-small cell lung cancer that progressed on radiotherapy plus ipilimumab. The CDR3 sequence: CASSSQTGTGSQQYF. The CDR3 DNA sequence: TGCGCCAGCAGCTCGCAAACCGGGACAGGGAGTCAGCAGTACTTC. The full variable domain, with the rest looked up from reference TRBV5-1 and TRBJ2-7, is KAGVTQTPRYLIKTRGQQVTLSCSPISGHRSVSWYQQTPGQGLQFLFEYFSETQRNKGNFPGRFSGRQFSNSRSEMNVSTLELGDSALYLCASSSQTGTGSQQYFGPGTRLTVT.